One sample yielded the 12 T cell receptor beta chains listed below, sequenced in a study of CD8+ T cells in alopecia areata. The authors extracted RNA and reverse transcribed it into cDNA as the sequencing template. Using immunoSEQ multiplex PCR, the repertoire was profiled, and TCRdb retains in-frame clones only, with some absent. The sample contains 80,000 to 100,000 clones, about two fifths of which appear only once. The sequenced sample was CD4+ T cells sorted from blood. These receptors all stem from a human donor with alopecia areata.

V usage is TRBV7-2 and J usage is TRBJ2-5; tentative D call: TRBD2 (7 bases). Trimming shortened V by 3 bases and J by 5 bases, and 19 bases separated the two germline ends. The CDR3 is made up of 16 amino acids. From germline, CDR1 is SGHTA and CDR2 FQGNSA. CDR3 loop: CASSLTAGALGETQYF. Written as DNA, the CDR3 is TGTGCCAGCAGCTTGACGGCGGGGGCTTTAGGGGAGACCCAGTACTTC.

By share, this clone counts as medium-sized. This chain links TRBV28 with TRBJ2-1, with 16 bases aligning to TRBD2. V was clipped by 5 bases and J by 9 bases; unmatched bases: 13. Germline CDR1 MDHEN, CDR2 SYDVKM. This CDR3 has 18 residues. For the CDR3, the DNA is TGTGCCAGCAGTGGGGCGTACGGGACTAGCGGGAGGGCCGCTGAGCAGTTCTTC. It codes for CASSGAYGTSGRAAEQFF.

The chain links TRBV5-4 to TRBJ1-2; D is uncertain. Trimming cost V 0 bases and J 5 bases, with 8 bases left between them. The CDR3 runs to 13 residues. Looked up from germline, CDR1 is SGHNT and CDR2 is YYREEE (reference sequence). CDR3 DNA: TGTGCCAGCAGCTTGGCCCGAACATATGGCTACACCTTC. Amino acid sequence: CASSLARTYGYTF.

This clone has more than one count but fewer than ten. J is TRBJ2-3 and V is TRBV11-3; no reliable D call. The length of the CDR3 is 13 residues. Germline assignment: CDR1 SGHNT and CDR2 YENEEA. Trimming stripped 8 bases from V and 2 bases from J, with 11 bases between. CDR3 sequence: CASGYSYTDTQYF. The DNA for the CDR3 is TGTGCCAGCGGCTATTCATACACAGATACGCAGTATTTT.

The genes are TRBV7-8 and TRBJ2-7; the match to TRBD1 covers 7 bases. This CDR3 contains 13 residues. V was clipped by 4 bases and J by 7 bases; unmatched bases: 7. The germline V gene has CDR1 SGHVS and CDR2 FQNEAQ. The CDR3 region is CASSSGGRQEQYF. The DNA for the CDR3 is TGTGCCAGCAGCTCAGGGGGTCGGCAGGAGCAGTACTTC.

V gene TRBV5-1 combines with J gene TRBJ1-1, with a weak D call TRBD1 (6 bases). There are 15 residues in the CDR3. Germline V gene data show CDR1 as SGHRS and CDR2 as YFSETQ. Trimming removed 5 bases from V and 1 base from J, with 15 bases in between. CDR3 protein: CASRSFGGGNTEAFF. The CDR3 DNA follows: TGCGCCAGCAGAAGTTTTGGGGGCGGGAACACTGAAGCTTTCTTT.

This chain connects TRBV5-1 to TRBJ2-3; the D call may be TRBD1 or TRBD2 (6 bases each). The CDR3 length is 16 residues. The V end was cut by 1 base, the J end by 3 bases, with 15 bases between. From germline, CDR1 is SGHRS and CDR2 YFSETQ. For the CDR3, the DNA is TGCGCCAGCAGCTTGTTTGGAGGGGGTGCGACAGATACGCAGTATTTT. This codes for CASSLFGGGATDTQYF. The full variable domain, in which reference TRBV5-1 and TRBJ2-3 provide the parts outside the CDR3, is KAGVTQTPRYLIKTRGQQVTLSCSPISGHRSVSWYQQTPGQGLQFLFEYFSETQRNKGNFPGRFSGRQFSNSRSEMNVSTLELGDSALYLCASSLFGGGATDTQYFGPGTRLTVL.

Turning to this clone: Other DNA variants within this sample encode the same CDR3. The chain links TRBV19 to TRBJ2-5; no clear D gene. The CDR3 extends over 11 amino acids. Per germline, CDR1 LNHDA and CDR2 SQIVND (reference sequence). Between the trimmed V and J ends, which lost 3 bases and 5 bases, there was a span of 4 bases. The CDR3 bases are TGTGCCAGTAGTATCTCTGAGACCCAGTACTTC. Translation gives CASSISETQYF. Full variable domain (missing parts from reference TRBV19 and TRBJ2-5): DGGITQSPKYLFRKEGQNVTLSCEQNLNHDAMYWYRQDPGQGLRLIYYSQIVNDFQKGDIAEGYSVSREKKESFPLTVTSAQKNPTAFYLCASSISETQYFGPGTRLLVL.

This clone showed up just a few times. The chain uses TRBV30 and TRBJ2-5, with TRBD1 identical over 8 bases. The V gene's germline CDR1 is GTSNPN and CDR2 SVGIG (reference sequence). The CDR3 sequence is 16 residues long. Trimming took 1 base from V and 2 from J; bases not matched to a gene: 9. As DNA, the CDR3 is TGTGCCTGGAGTGACGGGACAGGAGGAGGACAAGAGACCCAGTACTTC. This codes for CAWSDGTGGGQETQYF. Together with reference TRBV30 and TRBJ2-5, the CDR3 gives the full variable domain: SQTIHQWPATLVQPVGSPLSLECTVEGTSNPNLYWYRQAAGRGLQLLFYSVGIGQISSEVPQNLSASRPQDRQFILSSKKLLLSDSGFYLCAWSDGTGGGQETQYFGPGTRLLVL.

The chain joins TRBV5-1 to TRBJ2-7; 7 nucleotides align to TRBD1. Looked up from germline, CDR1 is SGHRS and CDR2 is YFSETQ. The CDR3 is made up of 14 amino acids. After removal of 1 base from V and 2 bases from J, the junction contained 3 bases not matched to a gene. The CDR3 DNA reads TGCGCCAGCAGCTTGATGGACAGGACCTACGAGCAGTACTTC. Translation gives CASSLMDRTYEQYF.

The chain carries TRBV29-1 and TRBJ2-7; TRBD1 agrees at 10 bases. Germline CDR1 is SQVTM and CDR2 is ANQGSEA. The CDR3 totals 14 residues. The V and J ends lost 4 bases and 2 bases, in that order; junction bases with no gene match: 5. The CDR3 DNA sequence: TGCAGCGTTGCCCGGACAGGGGGACCCTACGAGCAGTACTTC. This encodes CSVARTGGPYEQYF.

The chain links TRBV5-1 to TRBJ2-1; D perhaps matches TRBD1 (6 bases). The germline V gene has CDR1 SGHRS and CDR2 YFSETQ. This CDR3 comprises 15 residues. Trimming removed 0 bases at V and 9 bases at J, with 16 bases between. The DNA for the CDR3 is TGCGCCAGCAGCTTGGGGGACATTCCGATGAGTGAGCAGTTCTTC. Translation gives CASSLGDIPMSEQFF. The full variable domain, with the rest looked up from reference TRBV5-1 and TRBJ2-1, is KAGVTQTPRYLIKTRGQQVTLSCSPISGHRSVSWYQQTPGQGLQFLFEYFSETQRNKGNFPGRFSGRQFSNSRSEMNVSTLELGDSALYLCASSLGDIPMSEQFFGPGTRLTVL.